A selection of T cell receptor beta chains follows, all from one sample in a study of spatial heterogeneity in lung cancer. Via MiXCR, TCRdb re-called the 5' RACE reads, giving one row per CDR3 protein. The sample contains approximately 20,000 distinct CDR3 sequences, approximately 4.6% of which appear only once. The sequencing here drew on PBMCs, taken at surgery. The receptors originated from a male donor with early-stage non-small cell lung cancer. The CDR3 runs from the conserved cysteine through the conserved F or W. D genes are given only for firm matches. Clone size appears in some rows only: once, few, many, or a class for an expanded clone.

j_call clone_size d_call v_call cdr3_aa cdr3_nt
TRBJ2-7 few NA TRBV12-3/TRBV12-4 CASSLLAGINEQYF TGTGCCAGCAGTTTACTCGCAGGGATAAACGAGCAGTACTTC
TRBJ1-5 many TRBD1 TRBV2 CASSWDSSNQPQHF TGTGCCAGCTCGTGGGACAGTAGCAATCAGCCCCAGCATTTT
TRBJ2-1 many TRBD1 TRBV7-9 CASRSPGQSVNNEQFF TGTGCCAGCAGGAGCCCGGGACAGTCAGTCAACAATGAGCAGTTCTTC
TRBJ2-3 many NA TRBV20-1 CSASRTISSTDTQYF TGCAGTGCTTCACGTACAATCAGTAGCACAGATACGCAGTATTTT
TRBJ1-1 many NA TRBV20-1 CSASRDSNTEAFF TGCAGTGCTAGCCGGGACTCGAACACTGAAGCTTTCTTT
TRBJ2-7 many NA TRBV27 CASSTPSGGHLYEQYF TGTGCCAGCAGTACCCCTTCGGGGGGACACCTATACGAGCAGTACTTC
TRBJ1-1 NA NA TRBV7-2 CASSLRLTDEGTEAFF TGTGCCAGCAGCTTAAGATTGACAGATGAAGGCACTGAAGCTTTCTTT
TRBJ2-4 many NA TRBV9 CASSVAGSGAETKNIQYF TGTGCCAGCAGCGTAGCTGGGTCGGGGGCAGAGACCAAAAACATTCAGTACTTC
TRBJ2-1 many NA TRBV6-2/TRBV6-3 CASSWGSGEQFF TGTGCCAGCAGTTGGGGGTCCGGGGAGCAGTTCTTC
TRBJ1-1 many TRBD1 TRBV4-2 CASSHLGGRGRKLGTEAFF TGTGCCAGCAGCCACCTTGGGGGCAGGGGGCGGAAACTGGGCACTGAAGCTTTCTTT
TRBJ1-6 many TRBD1 TRBV27 CATQGAGPNSPLHF TGTGCCACGCAGGGGGCAGGGCCCAATTCACCCCTCCACTTT
TRBJ1-2 few TRBD1 TRBV6-6 CASRGQGEDGYTF TGTGCCAGCAGGGGACAGGGGGAAGACGGCTACACCTTC
TRBJ1-1 many NA TRBV11-3 CASSSGHPNTEAFF TGTGCCAGCAGCTCGGGACACCCAAACACTGAAGCTTTCTTT
TRBJ2-1 many TRBD2 TRBV4-3 CASSQVAGGAYNEQFF TGCGCCAGCAGCCAAGTAGCGGGAGGTGCCTACAATGAGCAGTTCTTC
TRBJ2-5 many NA TRBV7-2 CASSLGSRPGSTQYF TGTGCCAGCAGCTTAGGATCCCGGCCCGGCAGCACCCAGTACTTC
TRBJ2-7 many NA TRBV28 CASSFDQVVYEQYF TGTGCCAGCAGTTTCGATCAGGTCGTTTACGAGCAGTACTTC
TRBJ1-4 many TRBD1 TRBV28 CASSLYLTTGGYEKLFF TGTGCCAGCAGTTTATACCTGACGACAGGGGGATATGAAAAACTGTTTTTT
TRBJ2-1 many NA TRBV18 CASSPPGIWGSYNEQFF TGTGCCAGCTCACCTCCAGGGATATGGGGGTCCTACAATGAGCAGTTCTTC
TRBJ2-5 many NA TRBV27 CASSRPQETQYF TGTGCCAGCAGTCGCCCCCAAGAGACCCAGTACTTC
TRBJ1-1 medium-sized NA TRBV28 CASIASTAMNTEAFF TGTGCCAGCATTGCATCGACAGCGATGAACACTGAAGCTTTCTTT
TRBJ2-1 few TRBD2 TRBV20-1 CSARDPLAGGGNEQFF TGCAGTGCTAGAGATCCCCTAGCGGGAGGTGGCAATGAGCAGTTCTTC
TRBJ2-3 many TRBD2 TRBV4-2 CASSQVASGSTDTQYF TGTGCCAGCAGCCAAGTTGCTAGCGGATCCACAGATACGCAGTATTTT
TRBJ1-4 many NA TRBV2 CASGDHFEKLFF TGTGCCAGCGGGGATCATTTTGAAAAACTGTTTTTT
TRBJ2-2 NA TRBD1 TRBV4-3 CASSQAAGQGDGELFF TGCGCCAGCAGCCAAGCCGCGGGACAGGGTGACGGGGAGCTGTTTTTT
TRBJ2-2 NA NA TRBV7-9 CASSRSPQNTGELFF TGTGCCAGCAGCCGTTCTCCCCAGAACACCGGGGAGCTGTTTTTT
TRBJ1-1 medium-sized TRBD1 TRBV7-9 CASSHRGIGTEAFF TGTGCCAGCAGCCACAGGGGAATAGGGACTGAAGCTTTCTTT
TRBJ2-4 many TRBD1 TRBV11-2 CASQGTGGESAKNIQYF TGTGCCAGCCAAGGGACAGGGGGCGAATCGGCCAAAAACATTCAGTACTTC
TRBJ2-7 NA TRBD1 TRBV20-1 CSASWDRNYEQYF TGCAGTGCTAGTTGGGACAGGAACTACGAGCAGTACTTC
TRBJ2-2 many TRBD1 TRBV5-5 CASSFTGTGGTGELFF TGTGCCAGCAGCTTTACCGGGACAGGGGGGACCGGGGAGCTGTTTTTT
TRBJ2-5 few TRBD2 TRBV18 CASSWTSGGQETQYF TGTGCCAGCTCTTGGACTAGCGGGGGCCAAGAGACCCAGTACTTC
TRBJ2-1 many NA TRBV20-1 CSARDPFSSYNEQFF TGCAGTGCTAGAGATCCGTTTAGCTCCTACAATGAGCAGTTCTTC
TRBJ2-3 many NA TRBV7-8 CASSSSSRGADTQYF TGTGCCAGCAGCTCCTCGAGCCGGGGTGCAGATACGCAGTATTTT
TRBJ2-1 NA NA TRBV12-3/TRBV12-4 CASSPEGASSYNEQFF TGTGCCAGCAGCCCCGAGGGAGCGAGCTCCTACAATGAGCAGTTCTTC
TRBJ2-1 few NA TRBV12-2 CASRLASGEQFF TGTGCAAGTCGCTTAGCCTCCGGAGAGCAGTTCTTC
TRBJ2-5 few NA TRBV20-1 CSAREETQYF TGCAGTGCTAGAGAAGAGACCCAGTACTTC
TRBJ1-2 few TRBD1 TRBV2 CASSRDRGNYGYTF TGTGCCAGCAGTAGGGACAGGGGGAACTATGGCTACACCTTC
TRBJ1-6 many NA TRBV27 CASSLLIGAIFNSPLHF TGTGCCAGCAGTTTATTGATAGGGGCGATTTTTAATTCACCCCTCCACTTT
TRBJ2-5 many TRBD1 TRBV7-9 CASSSNRDRETQYF TGTGCCAGCAGCTCAAACCGGGACAGAGAGACCCAGTACTTC
TRBJ1-3 many NA TRBV11-2 CASSRGQGLEASGNTIYF TGTGCCAGCAGCCGAGGGCAGGGGCTTGAGGCTTCTGGAAACACCATATATTTT
TRBJ2-5 NA TRBD2 TRBV2 CASSDRAGGVVETQYF TGTGCCAGCAGTGACCGGGCGGGAGGGGTGGTGGAGACCCAGTACTTC
TRBJ2-3 many TRBD2 TRBV7-9 CASSSKAGGDTDTQYF TGTGCCAGCAGCTCGAAAGCGGGAGGGGACACAGATACGCAGTATTTT
TRBJ1-1 many NA TRBV7-6 CASSRDSMNTEAFF TGTGCCAGCAGCCGTGACAGTATGAACACTGAAGCTTTCTTT
TRBJ1-1 few NA TRBV7-9 CASSARDRRANTEAFF TGTGCCAGCAGCGCCAGGGACCGGAGAGCGAACACTGAAGCTTTCTTT
TRBJ1-1 many TRBD1 TRBV18 CASSRTGNTEAFF TGTGCCAGCTCACGGACAGGGAACACTGAAGCTTTCTTT
TRBJ1-4 many TRBD1 TRBV13 CASSSRGRSNEKLFF TGTGCCAGCAGCTCGAGGGGGCGTTCTAATGAAAAACTGTTTTTT
TRBJ2-1 NA TRBD2 TRBV6-4 CASSLGGVNEQFF TGTGCCAGCAGTCTCGGGGGGGTGAATGAGCAGTTCTTC
TRBJ2-1 many TRBD2 TRBV20-1 CSARDLTSAVYNEQFF TGCAGTGCTAGAGACCTAACTAGCGCAGTCTACAATGAGCAGTTCTTC
TRBJ1-1 few NA TRBV6-2/TRBV6-3 CASSPNGRLNTEAFF TGTGCCAGCAGTCCCAACGGGAGGTTGAACACTGAAGCTTTCTTT
TRBJ2-7 once TRBD1 TRBV5-1 CASSLASGTGSYEQYF TGCGCCAGCAGCTTGGCCTCCGGGACAGGGAGTTACGAGCAGTACTTC
TRBJ2-2 few NA TRBV9 CASSVNTGELFF TGTGCCAGCAGCGTGAACACCGGGGAGCTGTTTTTT
TRBJ2-4 many NA TRBV20-1 CSAPGTALAKNIQYF TGCAGTGCGCCTGGGACTGCGCTAGCCAAAAACATTCAGTACTTC
TRBJ2-1 many NA TRBV3-1 CASREQSYNEQFF TGTGCCAGCAGAGAACAGAGCTACAATGAGCAGTTCTTC
TRBJ2-2 medium-sized TRBD2 TRBV5-5 CASRLAGDESGELFF TGTGCCAGCCGGCTAGCGGGAGATGAATCGGGGGAGCTGTTTTTT